One and the same sample provided the 3 T cell receptor beta chains below, sequenced in a study of T cell responses to AZD1222 COVID-19 vaccine. Clones were sequenced by immunoSEQ multiplex PCR, and TCRdb holds only the in-frame ones, with some missing. The top ten clones hold around 19% of a sample with approximately 60,000 clones, roughly 88% of them seen once. Sample: peripheral blood, taken on day 0 of AZD1222 vaccination. The source of these receptors is an adult in good health.

The rearrangement links TRBV10-3 to TRBJ1-2; maybe TRBD1 (6 bases). Per the germline V gene, CDR1 is ENHRY and CDR2 is SYGVKD. Trimming shortened V by 3 bases and J by 0 bases, and 11 bases separated the two germline ends. CDR3 size: 15 residues. The chain's CDR3 is CAISERPGANYGYTF. Written as DNA, the CDR3 is TGTGCCATCAGTGAAAGGCCAGGGGCTAACTATGGCTACACCTTC.

The chain couples TRBV19 to TRBJ1-1; the D gene is possibly TRBD1 (6 bases). This CDR3 has 13 amino acids. V was shortened by 7 bases and J by 2 bases, with 11 bases between the two germline ends. CDR1 and CDR2 from the germline V gene are LNHDA and SQIVND (reference sequence). CDR3 sequence reads: CASTGGLNTEAFF. Written as DNA, the CDR3 is TGTGCCAGTACCGGGGGCCTTAACACTGAAGCTTTCTTT.

The chain employs TRBV28 and TRBJ1-1; D not resolved. V lost 2 bases and J lost 12, with 13 bases in between. This CDR3 has 12 amino acids. Germline CDR1 MDHEN, CDR2 SYDVKM. The CDR3, as DNA: TGTGCCAGCAGTTTAGTCGGCCCGTTTTCTTTCTTT. Residues: CASSLVGPFSFF.